This T cell receptor (beta chain) was recorded in a study of blood T cell repertoires in COVID-19. In this sample, this clone turned up a few times. Some clones are missing from TCRdb's copy, which holds only in-frame ones; the method was immunoSEQ multiplex PCR. Of under 150,000 clones in the sample, about three quarters were seen once. V was shortened by 1 base and J by 9 bases, with 13 bases between the two germline ends. This CDR3 has 14 residues. The germline V gene encodes CDR1 SGHRS and CDR2 YFSETQ. The chain joins TRBV5-1 to TRBJ2-2, with D maybe TRBD1 (6 bases). What was sequenced was peripheral blood. This TCR was recovered from a man aged 80 or over with acute or convalescent COVID-19. The CDR3 DNA sequence: TGCGCCAGCAGCTTGACATTGGGGGCCAGGGAGCTGTTTTTT. Its translation is CASSLTLGARELFF.